These T cell receptor beta chains were read from a single sample in a study of memory CD4+ T cells and cytomegalovirus serostatus. Profiled with immunoSEQ multiplex PCR; TCRdb holds only in-frame clones, not every one. Of about 57,000 clones in the sample, roughly 80% are singletons; the top ten hold 0.7% to 0.85%. Sample: memory CD4+ T cells from blood. Receptor source: an adult in good health and CMV-seronegative. Both conserved end residues are part of each CDR3. The D gene is left open where the match is weak. Rows may omit the clone size; those that give it use once, few, many or a size class.

D gene	V gene	J gene	clone size	CDR3 DNA	CDR3 protein
.	TRBV25-1	TRBJ2-1	.	TGTGCCAGCAGTGAACGGCGGGAGCAGTTCTTC	CASSERREQFF
TRBD2	TRBV2	TRBJ2-2	.	TGTGCCAGCAGTCCGAAGACTAGCGGGCCCGGGGAGCTGTTTTTT	CASSPKTSGPGELFF
.	TRBV19	TRBJ2-7	.	TGTGCCAGTAGTGCCCGTCTCACCCCAGCGAGCGAGCAGTACTTC	CASSARLTPASEQYF
TRBD1	TRBV6-5	TRBJ1-1	few	TGTGCCAGCATCGGGACAGGGAGGAACACTGAAGCTTTCTTT	CASIGTGRNTEAFF
.	TRBV5-3	TRBJ2-2	.	TGTGCCAGAAGCTGCGATTGGGGCGGAACCACCGGGGAGCTGTTTTTT	CARSCDWGGTTGELFF
TRBD2	TRBV2	TRBJ2-3	.	TGTGCCAGCCGAAGCGGGATGAGTATGGATACGCAGTATTTT	CASRSGMSMDTQYF
TRBD2	TRBV11-3	TRBJ2-1	.	TGTGCCAGCAGCTTCGGGACTAGCGGGAGTCAGAATGAGCAGTTCTTC	CASSFGTSGSQNEQFF
.	TRBV10-3	TRBJ1-1	.	TGTGCCATCAGTGAGTCGAACGGCGGGGACGCTGAAGCTTTCTTT	CAISESNGGDAEAFF
TRBD1	TRBV28	TRBJ2-7	.	TGTGCCAGCAGTTTACCTCCCTGGGACAGGGGAACCTACGAGCAGTACTTC	CASSLPPWDRGTYEQYF
.	TRBV28	TRBJ1-5	.	TGTGCCAGCAGGCCAGGTGTTGGGACAAAGGGGAGATACGGCAATCAGCCCCAGCATTTT	CASRPGVGTKGRYGNQPQHF
.	TRBV14	TRBJ1-2	.	TGTGCCAGCAGCCGAACGGTTTCGGGAAGTTCGTTCGGCTACACCTTC	CASSRTVSGSSFGYTF
.	TRBV2	TRBJ1-1	few	TGTGCCAGCAGGATCACTACTGAAGCTTTCTTT	CASRITTEAFF
TRBD1	TRBV19	TRBJ1-1	.	TGTGCCAGTTCATCCGGGACAGGCCTACTGAACACTGAAGCTTTCTTT	CASSSGTGLLNTEAFF
.	TRBV5-1	TRBJ2-7	.	TGCGCCAGCAGCTTCACCCCGGGCTTTGACGAGCAGTACTTC	CASSFTPGFDEQYF
TRBD1	TRBV7-9	TRBJ2-2	.	TGTGCCAGCAGTCCCACCGGGACAGGGTCCACCGGGGAGCTGTTTTTT	CASSPTGTGSTGELFF
TRBD1	TRBV19	TRBJ1-1	.	TGTGCCAGTAGTATGAGGGGGCAGGGGGCTTTTACCACTGAAGCTTTCTTT	CASSMRGQGAFTTEAFF
.	TRBV4-2	TRBJ1-5	.	TGTGCCAGCAGCCAAGAGGGTGACCAGCCCCAGCATTTT	CASSQEGDQPQHF
.	TRBV2	TRBJ2-1	.	TGTGCCATCCTGATCTTACAGTCCAATGTGCAGTTCTTC	CAILILQSNVQFF
TRBD1	TRBV2	TRBJ1-1	.	TGTGCCAGCAGTGAGGACAGGGGGCGAGGCACTGAAGCTTTCTTT	CASSEDRGRGTEAFF
.	TRBV27	TRBJ1-6	.	TGTGCCAGCAGACCAAACAGGGCCAACTATAATTCACCCCTCCACTTT	CASRPNRANYNSPLHF
.	TRBV7-9	TRBJ1-2	.	TGTGCCAGCAGCTTAGAAAGTGCAGGGGACTATGGCTACACCTTC	CASSLESAGDYGYTF
.	TRBV10-3	TRBJ2-1	.	TGTGCCATCAGCACATCTGAGGGCACCTACAATGAGCAGTTCTTC	CAISTSEGTYNEQFF
.	TRBV13	TRBJ1-6	.	TGTGCCAGCAGCTTAGTAGGGGATAATTCACCCCTCCACTTT	CASSLVGDNSPLHF
.	TRBV5-1	TRBJ2-5	.	TGCGCCAGCAGCTTGCAAGAGACCCAGTACTTC	CASSLQETQYF
.	TRBV7-2	TRBJ2-3	few	TGTGCCAGCAACGAGGACGGGCCCACAGATACGCAGTATTTT	CASNEDGPTDTQYF
TRBD1	TRBV4-2	TRBJ2-6	.	TGTGCCAGCAGCCAAGACACAGGGGTTGGGGCCAACGTCCTGACTTTC	CASSQDTGVGANVLTF
.	TRBV6-1	TRBJ1-4	.	TGTGCCAGCAGTGGTGGAAGGGATGGCAATGAAAAACTGTTTTTT	CASSGGRDGNEKLFF
.	TRBV5-1	TRBJ1-2	.	TGCGCCAGCAGATCCGACAGGCGCTATGGCTACACCTTC	CASRSDRRYGYTF
.	TRBV11-2	TRBJ2-7	.	TGTGCCAGCAGCTCACTCCGGGACCGGTCCTACGAGCAGTACTTC	CASSSLRDRSYEQYF
.	TRBV7-8	TRBJ2-5	.	TGTGCCAGCAGCGCTGCACTAGGGGGACTATGGGAGACCCAGTACTTC	CASSAALGGLWETQYF
.	TRBV29-1	TRBJ2-6	.	TGCAGCGTTGGGGGGGCTGGTGGGGCCAACGTCCTGACTTTC	CSVGGAGGANVLTF
TRBD2	TRBV19	TRBJ2-1	.	TGTGCCAGTAAGGGGGCGGGACTAGCCAGTAATGAGCAGTTCTTC	CASKGAGLASNEQFF
.	TRBV5-6	TRBJ1-2	few	TGTGCCAGCAGCTTGGCCGTGACAGCGCGCTACTATGGCTACACCTTC	CASSLAVTARYYGYTF
TRBD1	TRBV6-5	TRBJ1-6	once	TGTGCCAGCAGTTACTCACGGACAGGGAATTCACCCCTCCACTTT	CASSYSRTGNSPLHF
TRBD1	TRBV6-6	TRBJ1-2	.	TGTGCCACTCAGGGGGACAGCTATGGCTACACCTTC	CATQGDSYGYTF
.	TRBV29-1	TRBJ1-1	.	TGCAGCGTTGGTCGACAGTCGAACACTGAAGCTTTCTTT	CSVGRQSNTEAFF
.	TRBV4-2	TRBJ2-1	.	TGTGCCAGCAGCCAAGGTATGCCGACTGAGCAGTTCTTC	CASSQGMPTEQFF
TRBD1	TRBV29-1	TRBJ1-1	few	TGCAGCGTCCCCGGGGACAGGGATGCCACTGAAGCTTTCTTT	CSVPGDRDATEAFF
TRBD1	TRBV15	TRBJ1-1	.	TGTGCCACCAGCAGGGGCGGCGGACAGGGAAAGACTGAAGCTTTCTTT	CATSRGGGQGKTEAFF
.	TRBV28	TRBJ1-1	.	TGTGCCAGCAGGCCGGTTAGGACCTTGAACACTGAAGCTTTCTTT	CASRPVRTLNTEAFF
.	TRBV27	TRBJ2-4	.	TGTGCCAGCAGCACCGCTGCGTGGGGGGATTGGGCCAAAAACATTCAGTACTTC	CASSTAAWGDWAKNIQYF
.	TRBV5-4	TRBJ2-1	.	TGTGCCAGCAGCTTCAACCTTGGGGGCTCCTACAATGAGCAGTTCTTC	CASSFNLGGSYNEQFF
TRBD1	TRBV9	TRBJ1-1	.	TGTGCCAGCAGCGCCAAGACAGGGGCTTACACTGAAGCTTTCTTT	CASSAKTGAYTEAFF
TRBD2	TRBV4-1	TRBJ2-7	once	TGCGCCAGCAGCCAAGGACTAGCGGGGACCTCCTACGAGCAGTACTTC	CASSQGLAGTSYEQYF
.	TRBV5-5	TRBJ1-2	.	TGTGCCAGCAGCTCCCTCCCTGACAGTCCCAAGCTCTACACCTTC	CASSSLPDSPKLYTF
.	TRBV7-6	TRBJ2-2	.	TGTGCCAGCAGCCCGAATAACGGGGAGCTGTTTTTT	CASSPNNGELFF
.	TRBV6-6	TRBJ2-4	.	TGTGCCAGCAGTTTTTTACTGGGGGGCGCACGGAACATTCAGTACTTC	CASSFLLGGARNIQYF
.	TRBV6-1	TRBJ2-1	.	TGTGCCAGCAGTGCCTCTACTAGTTTTCCCTACAATGAGCAGTTCTTC	CASSASTSFPYNEQFF
TRBD2	TRBV6-4	TRBJ2-1	.	TGTGCCAGCACAGTCGGTAGCGGGGGGTGTGAGCAGTTCTTC	CASTVGSGGCEQFF
.	TRBV28	TRBJ1-6	.	TGTGCCAGCAGTTCCCGATACAGGGAATCACCCCTCCACTTT	CASSSRYRESPLHF
.	TRBV5-5	TRBJ2-5	.	TGTGCCAGCAGCTTAGGTCCTCCTAAAGAGACCCAGTACTTC	CASSLGPPKETQYF
TRBD1	TRBV29-1	TRBJ1-1	.	TGCAGCGCCGGGGACAGGGGGCCCATTGAAGCTTTCTTT	CSAGDRGPIEAFF